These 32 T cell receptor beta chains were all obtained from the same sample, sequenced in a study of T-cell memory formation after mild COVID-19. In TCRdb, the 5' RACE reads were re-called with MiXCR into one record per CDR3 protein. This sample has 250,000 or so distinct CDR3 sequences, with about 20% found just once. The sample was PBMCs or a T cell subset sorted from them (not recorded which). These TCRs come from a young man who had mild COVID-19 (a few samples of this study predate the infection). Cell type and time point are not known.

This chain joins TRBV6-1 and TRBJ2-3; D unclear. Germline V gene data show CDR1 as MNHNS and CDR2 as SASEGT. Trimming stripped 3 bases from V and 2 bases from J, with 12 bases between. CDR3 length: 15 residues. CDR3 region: CASSETPDHTDTQYF. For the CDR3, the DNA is TGTGCCAGCAGTGAGACTCCCGACCACACAGATACGCAGTATTTT.

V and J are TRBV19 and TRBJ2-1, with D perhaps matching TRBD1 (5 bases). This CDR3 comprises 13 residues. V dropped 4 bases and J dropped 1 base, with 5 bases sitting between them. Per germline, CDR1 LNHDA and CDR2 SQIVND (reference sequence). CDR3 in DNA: TGTGCCAGTAGTAAGGGGTCCTACAATGAGCAGTTCTTC. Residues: CASSKGSYNEQFF. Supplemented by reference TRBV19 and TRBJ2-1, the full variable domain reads DGGITQSPKYLFRKEGQNVTLSCEQNLNHDAMYWYRQDPGQGLRLIYYSQIVNDFQKGDIAEGYSVSREKKESFPLTVTSAQKNPTAFYLCASSKGSYNEQFFGPGTRLTVL.

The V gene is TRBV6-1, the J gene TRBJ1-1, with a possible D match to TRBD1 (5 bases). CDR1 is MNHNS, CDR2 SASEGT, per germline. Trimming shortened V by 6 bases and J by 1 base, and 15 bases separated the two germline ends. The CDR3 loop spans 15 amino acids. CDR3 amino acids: CASRGGTAGNTEAFF. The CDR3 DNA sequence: TGTGCCAGCAGGGGAGGGACCGCTGGGAACACTGAAGCTTTCTTT.

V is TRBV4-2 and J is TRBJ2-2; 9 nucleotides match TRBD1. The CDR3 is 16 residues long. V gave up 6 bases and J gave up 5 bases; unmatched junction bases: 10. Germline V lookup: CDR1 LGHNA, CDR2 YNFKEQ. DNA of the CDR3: TGTGCCAGCAGGCCCCCGGGACAGGGAGAAACCGGGGAGCTGTTTTTT. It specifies CASRPPGQGETGELFF.

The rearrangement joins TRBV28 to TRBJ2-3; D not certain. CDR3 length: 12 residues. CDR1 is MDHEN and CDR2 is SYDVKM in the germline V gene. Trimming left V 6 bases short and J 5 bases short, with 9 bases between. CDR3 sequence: CASSRSLDTQYF. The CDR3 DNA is TGTGCCAGCAGCCGGTCTCTAGATACGCAGTATTTT.

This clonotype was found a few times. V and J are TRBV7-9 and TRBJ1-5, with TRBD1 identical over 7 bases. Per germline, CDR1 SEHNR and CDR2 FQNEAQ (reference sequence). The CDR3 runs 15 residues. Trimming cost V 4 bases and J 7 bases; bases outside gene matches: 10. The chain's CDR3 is CASSSDRVAYQPQHF. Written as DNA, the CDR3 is TGTGCCAGCAGCTCAGACAGGGTGGCCTACCAGCCCCAGCATTTT.

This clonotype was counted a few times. The CDR3 nucleotides read TGTGCCACCAGCAGAGGCGGGCACACCACAGATACGCAGTATTTT. Encoded protein: CATSRGGHTTDTQYF. The chain uses TRBV15 and TRBJ2-3; D is possibly TRBD2 (5 bases). CDR1 is LNHNV and CDR2 is YYDKDF in the germline V gene (reference sequence). The CDR3 runs 15 residues. V was trimmed by 1 base and J by 2 bases, leaving 10 bases between them.

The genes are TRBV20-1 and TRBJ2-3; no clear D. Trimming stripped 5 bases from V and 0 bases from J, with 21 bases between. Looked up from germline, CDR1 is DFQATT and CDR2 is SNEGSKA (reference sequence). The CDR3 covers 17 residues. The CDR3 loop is CSAPGGLDPSSTDTQYF. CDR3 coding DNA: TGCAGTGCTCCAGGTGGTTTGGACCCTAGTAGCACAGATACGCAGTATTTT.

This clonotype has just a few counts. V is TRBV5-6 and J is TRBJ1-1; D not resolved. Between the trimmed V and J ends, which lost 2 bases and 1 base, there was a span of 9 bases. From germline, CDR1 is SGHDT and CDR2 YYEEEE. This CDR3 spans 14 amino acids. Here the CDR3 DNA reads TGTGCCAGCAGCTTCGACACCAGGAACACTGAAGCTTTCTTT. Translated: CASSFDTRNTEAFF.

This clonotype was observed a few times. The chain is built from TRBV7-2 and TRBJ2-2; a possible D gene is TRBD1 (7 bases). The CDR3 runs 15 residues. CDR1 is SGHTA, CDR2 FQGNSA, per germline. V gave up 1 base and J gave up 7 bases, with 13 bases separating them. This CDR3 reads CASSLGARGDGELFF. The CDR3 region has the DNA TGTGCCAGCAGCTTAGGTGCCAGGGGGGACGGGGAGCTGTTTTTT.

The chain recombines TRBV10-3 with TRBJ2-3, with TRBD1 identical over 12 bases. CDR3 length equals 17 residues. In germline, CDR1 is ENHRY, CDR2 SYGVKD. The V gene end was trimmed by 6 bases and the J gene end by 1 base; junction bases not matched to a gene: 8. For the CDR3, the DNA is TGTGCCATCAGAACGGGACAGGGGGCGCATGGCACAGATACGCAGTATTTT. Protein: CAIRTGQGAHGTDTQYF.

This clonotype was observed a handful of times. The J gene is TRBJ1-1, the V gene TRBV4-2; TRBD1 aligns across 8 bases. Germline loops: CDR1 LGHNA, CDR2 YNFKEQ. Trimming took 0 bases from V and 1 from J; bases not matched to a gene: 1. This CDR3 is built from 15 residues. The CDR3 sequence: CASSQDTGGNTEAFF. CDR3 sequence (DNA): TGTGCCAGCAGCCAAGACACAGGGGGGAACACTGAAGCTTTCTTT.

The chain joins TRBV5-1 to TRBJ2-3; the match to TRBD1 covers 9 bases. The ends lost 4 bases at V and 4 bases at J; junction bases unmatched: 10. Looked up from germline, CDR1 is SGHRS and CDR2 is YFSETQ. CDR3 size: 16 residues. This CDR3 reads CASSDVTGGIADTQYF. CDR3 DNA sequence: TGCGCCAGCAGCGATGTAACAGGGGGCATCGCAGATACGCAGTATTTT.

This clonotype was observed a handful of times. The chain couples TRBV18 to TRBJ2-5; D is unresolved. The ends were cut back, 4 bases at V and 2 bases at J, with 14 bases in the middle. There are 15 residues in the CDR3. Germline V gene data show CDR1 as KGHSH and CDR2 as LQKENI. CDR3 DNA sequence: TGTGCCAGCTCACTTTTTCAAGGCAGGCAAGAGACCCAGTACTTC. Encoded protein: CASSLFQGRQETQYF.

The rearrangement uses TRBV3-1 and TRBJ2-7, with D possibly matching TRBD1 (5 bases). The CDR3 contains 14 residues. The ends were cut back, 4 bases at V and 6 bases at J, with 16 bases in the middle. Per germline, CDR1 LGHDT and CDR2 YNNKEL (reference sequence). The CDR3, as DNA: TGTGCCAGCAGCCCCTTAGGACACGAGAGCGAGCAGTACGTC. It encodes CASSPLGHESEQYV.

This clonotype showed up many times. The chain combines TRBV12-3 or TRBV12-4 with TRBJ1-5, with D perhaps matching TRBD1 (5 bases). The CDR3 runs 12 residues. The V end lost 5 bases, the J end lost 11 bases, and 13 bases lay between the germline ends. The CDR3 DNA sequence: TGTGCCAGCAGTCCGCAGGGCTACGCCCAGCATTTT. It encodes CASSPQGYAQHF.

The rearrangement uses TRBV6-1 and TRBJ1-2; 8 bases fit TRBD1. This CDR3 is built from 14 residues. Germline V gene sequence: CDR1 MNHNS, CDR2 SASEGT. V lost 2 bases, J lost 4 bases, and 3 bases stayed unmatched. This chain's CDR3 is CASSEQGAIYGYTF. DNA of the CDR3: TGTGCCAGCAGTGAACAGGGGGCCATCTATGGCTACACCTTC.

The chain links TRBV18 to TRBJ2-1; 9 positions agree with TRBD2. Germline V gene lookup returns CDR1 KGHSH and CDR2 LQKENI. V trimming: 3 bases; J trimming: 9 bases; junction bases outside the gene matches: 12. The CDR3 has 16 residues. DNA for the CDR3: TGTGCCAGCTCACCCGCCATGTCCAGCGGGGGGCCTGAGCAGTTCTTC. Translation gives CASSPAMSSGGPEQFF.

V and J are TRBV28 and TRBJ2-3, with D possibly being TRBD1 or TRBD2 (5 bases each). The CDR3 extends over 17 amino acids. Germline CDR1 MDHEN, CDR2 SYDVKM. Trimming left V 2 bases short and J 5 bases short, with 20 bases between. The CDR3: CASSLSSGPSYGDTQYF. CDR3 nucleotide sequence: TGTGCCAGCAGTTTAAGCTCGGGACCGTCATATGGAGATACGCAGTATTTT.

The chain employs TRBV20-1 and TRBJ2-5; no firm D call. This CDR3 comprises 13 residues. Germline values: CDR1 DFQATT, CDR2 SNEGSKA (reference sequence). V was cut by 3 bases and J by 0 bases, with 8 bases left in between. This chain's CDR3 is CSASTRNQETQYF. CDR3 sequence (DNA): TGCAGTGCTAGTACTCGGAACCAAGAGACCCAGTACTTC.

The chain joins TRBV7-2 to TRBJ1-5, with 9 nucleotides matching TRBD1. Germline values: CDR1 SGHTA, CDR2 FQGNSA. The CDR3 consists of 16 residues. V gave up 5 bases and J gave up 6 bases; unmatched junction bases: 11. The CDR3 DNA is TGTGCCAGCAGCCCAGCATCGGGACAGGGTCGTCAGCCCCAGCATTTT. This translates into CASSPASGQGRQPQHF.

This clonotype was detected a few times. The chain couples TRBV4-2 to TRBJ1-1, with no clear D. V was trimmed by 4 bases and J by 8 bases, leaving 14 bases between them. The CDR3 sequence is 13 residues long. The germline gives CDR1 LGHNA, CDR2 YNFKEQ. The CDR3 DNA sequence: TGTGCCAGCAGCCTACACATGTCGGGGGAAGCTTTCTTT. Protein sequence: CASSLHMSGEAFF.

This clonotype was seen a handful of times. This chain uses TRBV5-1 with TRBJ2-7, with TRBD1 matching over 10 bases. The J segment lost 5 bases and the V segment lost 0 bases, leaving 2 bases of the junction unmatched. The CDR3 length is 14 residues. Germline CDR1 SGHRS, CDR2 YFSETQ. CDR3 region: CASSLAGTGDEQYF. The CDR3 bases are TGCGCCAGCAGCTTGGCCGGGACAGGGGACGAGCAGTACTTC.

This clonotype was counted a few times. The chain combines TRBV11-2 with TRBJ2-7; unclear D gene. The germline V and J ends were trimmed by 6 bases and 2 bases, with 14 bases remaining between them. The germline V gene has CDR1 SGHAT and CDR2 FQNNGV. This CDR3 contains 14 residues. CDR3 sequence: CASRPIRRPYEQYF. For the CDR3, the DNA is TGTGCCAGCAGACCGATTCGACGTCCCTACGAGCAGTACTTC. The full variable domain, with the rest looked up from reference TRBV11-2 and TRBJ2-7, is EAGVAQSPRYKIIEKRQSVAFWCNPISGHATLYWYQQILGQGPKLLIQFQNNGVVDDSQLPKDRFSAERLKGVDSTLKIQPAKLEDSAVYLCASRPIRRPYEQYFGPGTRLTVT.

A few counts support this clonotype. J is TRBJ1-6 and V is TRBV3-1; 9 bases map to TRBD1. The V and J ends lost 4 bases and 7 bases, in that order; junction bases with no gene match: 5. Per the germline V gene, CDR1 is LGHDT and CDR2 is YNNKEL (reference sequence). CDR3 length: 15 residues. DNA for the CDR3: TGTGCCAGCAGCCCACAGGGGGCTGGGAATTCACCCCTCCACTTT. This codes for CASSPQGAGNSPLHF.

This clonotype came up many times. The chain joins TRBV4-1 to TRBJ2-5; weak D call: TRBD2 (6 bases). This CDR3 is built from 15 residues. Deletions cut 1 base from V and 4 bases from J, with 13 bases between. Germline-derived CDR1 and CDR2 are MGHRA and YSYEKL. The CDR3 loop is CASSQVPPAGETQYF. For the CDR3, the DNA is TGCGCCAGCAGCCAAGTCCCCCCAGCGGGAGAGACCCAGTACTTC.

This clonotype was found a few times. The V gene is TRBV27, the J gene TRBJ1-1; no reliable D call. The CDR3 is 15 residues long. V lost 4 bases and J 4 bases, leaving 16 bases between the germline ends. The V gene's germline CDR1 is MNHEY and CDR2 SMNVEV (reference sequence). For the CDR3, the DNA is TGTGCCAGCAGTTACCGGGGAGGGAAAGGCACTGAAGCTTTCTTT. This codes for CASSYRGGKGTEAFF.

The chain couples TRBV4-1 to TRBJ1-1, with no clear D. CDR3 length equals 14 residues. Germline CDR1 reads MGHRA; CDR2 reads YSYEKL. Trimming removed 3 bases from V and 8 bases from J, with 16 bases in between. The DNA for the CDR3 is TGCGCCAGCAGCCACCCTGGACCTCCCGGAGAAGCTTTCTTT. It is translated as CASSHPGPPGEAFF.

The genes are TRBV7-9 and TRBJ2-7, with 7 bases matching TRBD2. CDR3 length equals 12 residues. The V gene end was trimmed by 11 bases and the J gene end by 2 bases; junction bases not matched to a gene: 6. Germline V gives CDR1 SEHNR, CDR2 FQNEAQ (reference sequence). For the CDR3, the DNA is TGTGCCCTAGCGGACACCGCCTACGAGCAGTACTTC. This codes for CALADTAYEQYF.

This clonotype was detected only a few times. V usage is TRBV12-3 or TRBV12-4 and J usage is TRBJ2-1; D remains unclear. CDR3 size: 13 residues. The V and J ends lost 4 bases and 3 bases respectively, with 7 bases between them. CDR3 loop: CASSSNRYNEQFF. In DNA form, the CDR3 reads TGTGCCAGCAGTTCGAATCGCTACAATGAGCAGTTCTTC.

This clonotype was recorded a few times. The CDR3 bases are TGTGCCAGCAGCCACGGGAGGGACAATGAGCAGTTCTTC. Its protein is CASSHGRDNEQFF. The chain couples TRBV7-7 to TRBJ2-1; TRBD2 matches at 8 bases. CDR3 length equals 13 residues. The trim removed 5 bases at V and 5 bases at J, leaving 2 bases unmatched. CDR1 SSHAT and CDR2 FNYEAQ come from the germline V gene (reference sequence). The whole variable domain, filled in from reference TRBV7-7 and TRBJ2-1, reads GAGVSQSPRYKVTKRGQDVTLRCDPISSHATLYWYQQALGQGPEFLTYFNYEAQPDKSGLPSDRFSAERPEGSISTLTIQRTEQRDSAMYRCASSHGRDNEQFFGPGTRLTVL.

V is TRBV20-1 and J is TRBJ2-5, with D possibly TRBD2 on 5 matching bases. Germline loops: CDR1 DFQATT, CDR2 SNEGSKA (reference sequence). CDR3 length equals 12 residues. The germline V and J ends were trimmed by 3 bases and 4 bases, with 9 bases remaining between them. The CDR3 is CSARDLGETQYF. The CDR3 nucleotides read TGCAGTGCTAGGGACTTAGGAGAGACCCAGTACTTC.